These 17 T cell receptor beta chains share one sample of origin, sequenced in a study of human T cells and chemical hapten exposure. The time point was: patch test 2, 6 weeks after DPC sensitization. Treatment of the sample: therapeutic diphenylcyclopropenone sensitization with weekly scalp DPC. TCRdb ran MiXCR on the RACE reads and lists one entry per CDR3 protein. The sample includes over 85,000 distinct CDR3 sequences, around 9.3% of them seen just once. The source material was whole blood, sampled in connection with sensitization to the hapten diphenylcyclopropenone (DPC). These TCRs come from a woman between 40 and 50 years old with alopecia areata. Some clones in this sample may be carry-over from other donors' samples.

This clonotype was seen at least ten times. The V and J genes are TRBV6-2 or TRBV6-3 and TRBJ2-7; D is perhaps TRBD2 (5 bases). This CDR3 has 14 residues. V lost 8 bases and J lost 3, with 17 bases in between. Germline V gives CDR1 MNHEY, CDR2 SVGEGT. CDR3 coding DNA: TGTGCCAGCGGTACCGGGGTAGGGAGCTACGAGCAGTACTTC. Translating it yields CASGTGVGSYEQYF.

This clonotype was recorded a few times. The CDR3 bases are TGTGCCAGCAGTTCTAAGCGGGAGACTTACGAGCAGTACTTC. Translating gives CASSSKRETYEQYF. The V gene is TRBV27, the J gene TRBJ2-7; 8 bases fit TRBD2. The trim removed 4 bases at V and 4 bases at J, leaving 6 bases unmatched. Germline lookup yields CDR1 MNHEY and CDR2 SMNVEV (reference sequence). This CDR3 comprises 14 residues.

This clonotype was seen more than once but under ten times. The genes are TRBV5-4 and TRBJ2-3; TRBD2 aligns across 11 bases. There are 15 residues in the CDR3. V lost 4 bases to trimming and J lost 1 base; unmatched junction nucleotides: 2. Germline V gene data show CDR1 as SGHNT and CDR2 as YYREEE (reference sequence). The chain's CDR3 is CASSQGLAGTDTQYF. CDR3 DNA sequence: TGTGCCAGCAGCCAGGGACTAGCGGGCACAGATACGCAGTATTTT.

This clonotype was seen more than once but under ten times. The chain employs TRBV7-2 and TRBJ2-3; D could derive from TRBD1 or TRBD2 (5 bases each). CDR3 length equals 16 residues. In germline, CDR1 is SGHTA, CDR2 FQGNSA. V lost 0 bases to trimming and J lost 5 bases, with 15 bases between them. The CDR3 DNA reads TGTGCCAGCAGCTTAGCCAGCATGGGGACGCAAGATACGCAGTATTTT. Translated, it gives CASSLASMGTQDTQYF.

This clonotype showed up just a few times. The chain uses TRBV15 and TRBJ1-1; D is unclear. Germline V gives CDR1 LNHNV, CDR2 YYDKDF (reference sequence). The germline V and J ends were trimmed by 5 bases and 0 bases, with 7 bases remaining between them. The CDR3 is made up of 13 amino acids. CDR3 nucleotides: TGTGCCACCAGCTCGGGTTTGAACACTGAAGCTTTCTTT. As protein: CATSSGLNTEAFF.

This clonotype turned up a few times. The chain combines TRBV27 with TRBJ2-1; 14 bases map to TRBD2. The V gene's germline CDR1 is MNHEY and CDR2 SMNVEV (reference sequence). This CDR3 comprises 19 residues. The V segment lost 4 bases and the J segment 4 bases; nucleotides outside the gene matches: 12. CDR3 bases: TGTGCCAGCAGTTCTCCAATGGGACTAGCGGGAGTTCGGTACAATGAGCAGTTCTTC. The encoded protein is CASSSPMGLAGVRYNEQFF.

The rearrangement joins TRBV6-2 or TRBV6-3 to TRBJ2-7; possibly TRBD2 for D (5 bases). The CDR3 spans 15 residues. Germline-derived CDR1 and CDR2 are MNHEY and SVGEGT. Trimming removed 2 bases from V and 7 bases from J, with 18 bases in between. The CDR3 nucleotides read TGTGCCAGCAGTTACGGCGCCCTGAGAAGAGGGGAGCAGTACTTC. Its translation: CASSYGALRRGEQYF.

This clonotype was seen a few times. J is TRBJ1-4 and V is TRBV5-4; D remains ambiguous. CDR1 and CDR2 (germline): SGHNT, YYREEE (reference sequence). CDR3 length: 13 residues. V lost 4 bases and J lost 3, with 7 bases in between. The CDR3 DNA sequence: TGTGCCAGCAGCAAACATCCTAATGAAAAACTGTTTTTT. Translating gives CASSKHPNEKLFF.

The table lists this clonotype with many counts. Sequence at one end of the junction differs from germline and may be a read error. The chain carries TRBV29-1 and TRBJ2-5; D uncertain. The germline V gene has CDR1 SQVTM and CDR2 ANQGSEA. CDR3 length: 10 residues. CDR3 sequence: CSVDQGTQYF. Here the CDR3 DNA reads TGCAGCGTTGATCAAGGGACCCAGTACTTC.

This clonotype was seen many times. The CDR3, as DNA: TGCAGTGCAGTCCAGACGGAAGCTTTCTTT. It is translated as CSAVQTEAFF. The gene calls are TRBV20-1 and TRBJ1-1, with unresolved D. Germline values: CDR1 DFQATT, CDR2 SNEGSKA (reference sequence). This CDR3 spans 10 amino acids. V dropped 6 bases and J dropped 8 bases, with 10 bases sitting between them.

In its sample, this clonotype was seen a few times. V usage is TRBV12-3 or TRBV12-4 and J usage is TRBJ2-1; TRBD1 is a possible D gene (5 bases). The V end was cut by 3 bases, the J end by 10 bases, with 10 bases between. The CDR3 contains 12 residues. The CDR3 nucleotides read TGTGCCAGCAGTTTTACAGGCCTCGAGCAGTTCTTC. This encodes CASSFTGLEQFF.

The chain has TRBV2 and TRBJ1-1; possible D gene TRBD1, 5 bases. Germline V gene data show CDR1 as SNHLY and CDR2 as FYNNEI. V gave up 8 bases and J gave up 1 base, with 14 bases separating them. CDR3 length: 14 amino acids. The CDR3 reads CASQEGRRNTEAFF. The CDR3 nucleotides are TGTGCCAGCCAAGAGGGACGGCGGAACACTGAAGCTTTCTTT.

The sample holds many counts of this clonotype. The chain links TRBV27 to TRBJ2-1, with D tentatively TRBD2 (5 bases). CDR3 length: 13 residues. The germline V and J ends were trimmed by 6 bases and 8 bases, with 14 bases remaining between them. The germline V gene has CDR1 MNHEY and CDR2 SMNVEV (reference sequence). The CDR3 region has the DNA TGTGCCAGCAGACCCACTAGTTCCCATGAGCAGTTCTTC. This codes for CASRPTSSHEQFF.

This clonotype has a count of ten or more. CDR3 coding DNA: TGCAGTGCTAGAGGGGGGACCGAAAAACTGTTTTTT. This codes for CSARGGTEKLFF. The V gene is TRBV20-1, the J gene TRBJ1-4; maybe TRBD1 (5 bases). The V gene's germline CDR1 is DFQATT and CDR2 SNEGSKA (reference sequence). The CDR3 extends over 12 amino acids. Trimming removed 1 base from V and 8 bases from J, with 8 bases in between.

This clonotype occurred a few times. This chain uses TRBV28 with TRBJ2-7; D remains unclear. The CDR3 runs to 12 residues. CDR1 is MDHEN, CDR2 SYDVKM, per germline. Trimming pared 7 bases from V and 4 bases from J, leaving 11 bases between. The CDR3 sequence: CASNQRAYEQYF. DNA for the CDR3: TGTGCCAGCAATCAGCGCGCGTACGAGCAGTACTTC. Full variable domain (rest looked up from reference TRBV28 and TRBJ2-7): DVKVTQSSRYLVKRTGEKVFLECVQDMDHENMFWYRQDPGLGLRLIYFSYDVKMKEKGDIPEGYSVSREKKERFSLILESASTNQTSMYLCASNQRAYEQYFGPGTRLTVT.

The genes are TRBV6-6 and TRBJ2-3; D uncertain. Germline V gives CDR1 MNHNY, CDR2 SVGAGI (reference sequence). Trimming took 8 bases from V and 6 from J, leaving 12 bases between them. This CDR3 contains 12 residues. In DNA form, the CDR3 reads TGTGCCAGCTTCTGGCCTGGTGATACGCAGTATTTT. This gives the protein CASFWPGDTQYF.

This clonotype came up many times. The V and J genes are TRBV3-1 and TRBJ1-2; TRBD1 is a possible D gene (6 bases). The CDR3 loop spans 15 amino acids. Trimming removed 0 bases at V and 8 bases at J, with 16 bases between. Germline CDR1 LGHDT, CDR2 YNNKEL (reference sequence). CDR3 in amino acids: CASSQDLQGFEGYTF. CDR3 coding DNA: TGTGCCAGCAGCCAAGATCTACAGGGCTTTGAGGGCTACACCTTC.